The clone carrying this T cell receptor (beta chain) was observed once. What it binds is unknown. The data originate from a study of CD4 T cells in relation to SARS-CoV-2 and coronaviruses. Study overall: PBMCs were cultured with antigen for over nine days before TCR beta sequencing.

This table comes from immunoSEQ multiplex PCR, and its TCRdb copy is limited to in-frame clones, with some not included. This table holds tens of thousands of clones, about 81% found once. Before the COVID-19 pandemic, during about 2011-2019, CD4+ T cells were taken from unexposed donors. After less than 11 days of culture, CD4+ T cells were isolated. Testing used SARS-CoV-2 S/N and four cold-coronavirus spikes on unexposed-donor CD4+ T cells, cells permitting. The CDR3 contains 16 residues. CDR1 is LGHNT and CDR2 is FRNRAP in the germline V gene. V was pared by 6 bases and J by 3 bases, with 7 bases of the junction left unmatched.

This clonotype originated in a human donor in good health. This chain joins TRBV12-5 and TRBJ2-3; 12 positions match TRBD2. Sequencing was done on a sample of CD4+ T cells from PBMCs, cultured in vitro. The CDR3 loop reads CASGSRGTSGTDTQYF. Written as DNA, the CDR3 is TGTGCTAGTGGCTCGCGGGGGACTAGCGGGACAGATACGCAGTATTTT.